This entry lists 20 T cell receptor beta chains sequenced from one sample in a study of long-term antiretroviral therapy in people with HIV. This was the immunoSEQ v3.0 assay at survey level. Clones were sequenced by immunoSEQ multiplex PCR, and TCRdb holds only the in-frame ones, with some missing. Among roughly 28,000 clones listed, around 87% were seen once. Specimen: unsorted PBMCs, collected 2.7 years after starting antiretroviral therapy. These receptors were collected from a man aged 35-49 years with HIV.

V gene TRBV19 combines with J gene TRBJ1-2; D perhaps matches TRBD1 (6 bases). Germline CDR1 and CDR2: LNHDA and SQIVND (reference sequence). With 5 bases removed from V and 8 bases from J, the gap between germline ends came to 15 bases. CDR3 length: 13 amino acids. CDR3 region: CASSPRGTGGYTF. CDR3 in DNA: TGTGCCAGTAGTCCCCGCGGCACAGGGGGCTACACCTTC.

This chain uses TRBV5-1 with TRBJ1-2, with 8 bases matching TRBD1. The J segment lost 2 bases and the V segment lost 0 bases, leaving 3 bases of the junction unmatched. This CDR3 region has 15 residues. CDR1 is SGHRS and CDR2 is YFSETQ in the germline V gene. The CDR3 protein is CASSLDWTGNYGYTF. As DNA, the CDR3 is TGCGCCAGCAGCTTGGACTGGACAGGGAACTATGGCTACACCTTC.

The chain joins TRBV19 to TRBJ2-2; D is undetermined. The length of the CDR3 is 16 residues. In germline, CDR1 is LNHDA, CDR2 SQIVND (reference sequence). V was shortened by 4 bases and J by 4 bases, with 16 bases between the two germline ends. The CDR3 here is CASSTLNGLGTGELFF. DNA of the CDR3: TGTGCCAGTAGTACTCTGAACGGTCTCGGCACCGGGGAGCTGTTTTTT.

The chain combines TRBV7-2 with TRBJ2-1; maybe TRBD2 (6 bases). The CDR3 length is 17 residues. Germline lookup yields CDR1 SGHTA and CDR2 FQGNSA. Trimming stripped 5 bases from V and 2 bases from J, with 19 bases between. The CDR3, as DNA: TGTGCCAGCAGCGCGGACCTAGCGACGAAGACCTACAATGAGCAGTTCTTC. Its translation: CASSADLATKTYNEQFF.

The chain combines TRBV6-6 with TRBJ2-7, with 9 positions matching TRBD1. V lost 2 bases to trimming and J lost 4 bases; unmatched junction nucleotides: 9. This CDR3 has 16 amino acids. Germline V gives CDR1 MNHNY, CDR2 SVGAGI (reference sequence). The chain's CDR3 is CASSYPAGQGSYEQYF. For the CDR3, the DNA is TGTGCCAGCAGTTACCCAGCGGGACAGGGCTCTTACGAGCAGTACTTC.

This rearrangement joins TRBV5-6 to TRBJ1-6; D may be TRBD1 (5 bases). The germline V and J ends were trimmed by 4 bases and 6 bases, with 14 bases remaining between them. This CDR3 has 15 residues. Germline V gene sequence: CDR1 SGHDT, CDR2 YYEEEE. The CDR3, as DNA: TGTGCCAGCAGCATCGCTGGACAAGTTAATTCACCCCTCCACTTT. This gives the protein CASSIAGQVNSPLHF.

The chain carries TRBV5-1 and TRBJ2-7, with 7 bases fitting TRBD1. The CDR3 is made up of 14 amino acids. Germline values: CDR1 SGHRS, CDR2 YFSETQ. Germline trimming cut 7 bases from V and 1 base from J; bases unmatched to any gene: 8. The CDR3 reads CASQSQGSSYEQYF. CDR3 in DNA: TGCGCCAGCCAATCACAGGGGTCGTCCTACGAGCAGTACTTC.

The CDR3 loop is CSAKEGGNTEAFF. The CDR3 DNA reads TGCAGCGCTAAAGAGGGGGGGAACACTGAAGCTTTCTTT. The chain couples TRBV29-1 to TRBJ1-1; D perhaps matches TRBD1 (6 bases). The length of the CDR3 is 13 residues. V was cut by 7 bases and J by 1 base, with 13 bases left in between. Germline assignment: CDR1 SQVTM and CDR2 ANQGSEA. Full variable domain (outside the CDR3, taken from reference TRBV29-1 and TRBJ1-1): SAVISQKPSRDICQRGTSLTIQCQVDSQVTMMFWYRQQPGQSLTLIATANQGSEATYESGFVIDKFPISRPNLTFSTLTVSNMSPEDSSIYLCSAKEGGNTEAFFGQGTRLTVV.

The V and J genes are TRBV7-9 and TRBJ1-5; D unresolved. In germline, CDR1 is SEHNR, CDR2 FQNEAQ (reference sequence). The V end lost 1 base, the J end lost 5 bases, and 3 bases lay between the germline ends. This CDR3 is built from 12 residues. This CDR3 reads CASSLGYQPQHF. The CDR3 DNA reads TGTGCCAGCAGCTTAGGGTATCAGCCCCAGCATTTT. Combining the CDR3 with reference TRBV7-9 and TRBJ1-5 gives the whole variable domain DTGVSQNPRHKITKRGQNVTFRCDPISEHNRLYWYRQTLGQGPEFLTYFQNEAQLEKSRLLSDRFSAERPKGSFSTLEIQRTEQGDSAMYLCASSLGYQPQHFGDGTRLSIL.

The rearrangement uses TRBV28 and TRBJ1-1; D is possibly TRBD1 (6 bases). The length of the CDR3 is 15 residues. Germline CDR1 and CDR2: MDHEN and SYDVKM. V was cut by 5 bases and J by 0 bases, with 13 bases left in between. CDR3 in amino acids: CASSPLRGMNTEAFF. The CDR3 DNA sequence: TGTGCCAGCAGTCCCCTTAGGGGGATGAACACTGAAGCTTTCTTT.

The rearrangement links TRBV6-6 to TRBJ1-3; D gene uncertain. CDR3 length: 13 residues. Trimming pared 7 bases from V and 7 bases from J, leaving 14 bases between. Germline lookup yields CDR1 MNHNY and CDR2 SVGAGI (reference sequence). The CDR3 DNA follows: TGTGCCAGCACCCCCTCTGTATTGAACACCATATATTTT. Translated: CASTPSVLNTIYF.

The chain joins TRBV7-2 to TRBJ2-7; no reliable D call. The CDR3 totals 13 residues. V gave up 0 bases and J gave up 4 bases, with 7 bases separating them. The germline gives CDR1 SGHTA, CDR2 FQGNSA. The CDR3, as DNA: TGTGCCAGCAGCTTAGCGGCGACTTACGAGCAGTACTTC. It is translated as CASSLAATYEQYF. Supplemented by reference TRBV7-2 and TRBJ2-7, the full variable domain reads GAGVSQSPSNKVTEKGKDVELRCDPISGHTALYWYRQSLGQGLEFLIYFQGNSAPDKSGLPSDRFSAERTGGSVSTLTIQRTQQEDSAVYLCASSLAATYEQYFGPGTRLTVT.

V is TRBV5-6 and J is TRBJ2-1; 9 bases fit TRBD1. Germline CDR1 is SGHDT and CDR2 is YYEEEE. J was trimmed by 7 bases and V by 4 bases; bases with no gene match: 12. This CDR3 is built from 16 residues. Written as DNA, the CDR3 is TGTGCCAGCAGCCCCCAATTGGGACAGGGATCGAATGAGCAGTTCTTC. This sequence encodes CASSPQLGQGSNEQFF.

The rearrangement uses TRBV5-5 and TRBJ1-5, with D unresolved. Looked up from germline, CDR1 is SGHKS and CDR2 is YYEKEE (reference sequence). This CDR3 is built from 14 residues. Trimming cost V 0 bases and J 3 bases, with 7 bases left between them. The CDR3 protein is CASSLGWDNQPQHF. DNA for the CDR3: TGTGCCAGCAGCTTGGGGTGGGACAATCAGCCCCAGCATTTT.

J is TRBJ1-2 and V is TRBV10-3; D is perhaps TRBD1 (5 bases). V lost 3 bases, J lost 4 bases, and 21 bases lay in between. The CDR3 is 17 residues long. Germline CDR1 and CDR2: ENHRY and SYGVKD. The CDR3 loop is CAISEEKKGPNFYGYTF. The CDR3 nucleotides read TGTGCCATCAGTGAAGAGAAGAAGGGACCAAACTTCTATGGCTACACCTTC.

The genes are TRBV4-3 and TRBJ2-2; possible D gene TRBD1, 5 bases. The germline gives CDR1 LGHNA, CDR2 YSLEER. The CDR3 has 15 amino acids. V shed 0 bases and J shed 4 bases, with 9 bases lying between them. The CDR3 bases are TGCGCCAGCAGCCAAGAGGGGCTTGTCACCGGGGAGCTGTTTTTT. This sequence encodes CASSQEGLVTGELFF.

The J gene is TRBJ1-3, the V gene TRBV10-3, with D possibly matching TRBD1 (6 bases). Germline V lookup: CDR1 ENHRY, CDR2 SYGVKD. The CDR3 is made up of 12 amino acids. V was shortened by 10 bases and J by 4 bases, with 11 bases between the two germline ends. For the CDR3, the DNA is TGTGCCACCCGGGGGCCAGGAAACACCATATATTTT. Translation: CATRGPGNTIYF.

The chain carries TRBV7-9 and TRBJ1-2, with D maybe TRBD1 (5 bases). The germline CDR1 and CDR2 sequences are SEHNR and FQNEAQ (reference sequence). The CDR3 spans 13 residues. Trimming stripped 6 bases from V and 2 bases from J, with 10 bases between. The DNA of the CDR3 is TGTGCCAGCAGTCGGGACGGAAACTATGGCTACACCTTC. This sequence encodes CASSRDGNYGYTF.

The CDR3 is CASSLGLAGGTDTQYF. In DNA form, the CDR3 reads TGTGCCAGCAGCTTAGGCCTAGCGGGAGGCACAGATACGCAGTATTTT. The V call is TRBV7-2, the J call TRBJ2-3; 10 nucleotides match TRBD2. Per the germline V gene, CDR1 is SGHTA and CDR2 is FQGNSA. J lost 1 base, V lost 1 base, and 2 bases had no gene match. The CDR3 spans 16 residues.

The chain carries TRBV19 and TRBJ1-3, with unresolved D. The germline CDR1 and CDR2 sequences are LNHDA and SQIVND (reference sequence). The CDR3 totals 14 residues. Deletions cut 4 bases from V and 0 bases from J, with 7 bases between. Written as DNA, the CDR3 is TGTGCCAGTAGTAAACTGATCTCTGGAAACACCATATATTTT. Protein sequence: CASSKLISGNTIYF. The variable domain in full, with the rest retrieved from reference TRBV19 and TRBJ1-3, is DGGITQSPKYLFRKEGQNVTLSCEQNLNHDAMYWYRQDPGQGLRLIYYSQIVNDFQKGDIAEGYSVSREKKESFPLTVTSAQKNPTAFYLCASSKLISGNTIYFGEGSWLTVV.